What follows describes a single T cell receptor (beta chain). This clonotype was seen a handful of times. This clone's antigen is unknown. Base-call qualities are not available, and no considerably larger clone is one nucleotide away. The study was a case-control design nested within a healthcare worker cohort in London, UK, with weekly nasopharyngeal swab PCR tests and blood sampling. Healthcare workers were recruited during the week of the UK lockdown, between 23 and 31 March 2020, and followed weekly for up to about 15 weeks. There are 17 amino acids in the CDR3, from cysteine to phenylalanine inclusive. Only the CDR3 DNA is retained, 51 bases long and in frame from the first base. Reading the germline V gene gives CDR1 MNHNS and CDR2 SASEGT. V is cut back by 6 bases and J by 4 bases, with 10 bases in the junction unmatched. This entry belongs to a study of early T cells in non-severe SARS-CoV-2 infection (dated by TCRdb to the early 2020s). Regarding the complete study: Because TCR sequencing was done on bulk RNA from unsorted whole blood, the alpha and beta chains could not be paired.

Library construction relied on 5' RACE. Sequencing instrument: NextSeq 500. In the TCR library protocol, unique molecular identifiers were attached to individual cDNA molecules to correct for PCR bias and sequencing error. Both TCR alpha and beta chains were sequenced, and tight co-correlation was observed between alpha and beta sequence abundances in each sample. Regarding the original processing steps: Decombinator V4 was used to annotate the V gene, J gene and CDR3 of the TCR sequences. TCRs were defined as expanded if a significant change between any two time points was detected under a Poisson model with p below 0.0001. Abundances of TCRs were expressed as counts per million after normalisation to the total number of TCRs sequenced in each sample. MAIT TCRs were defined by TRAV1-2 paired with TRAJ12, TRAJ20 or TRAJ33, and iNKT TCRs by TRAV10 paired with TRAJ18. VDJdb, accessed 1 November 2021, was searched for CMV, EBV and SARS-CoV-2 annotated TCRs, with TCRs annotated for multiple antigens excluded. TCRdb applied fastp at Q25 and MiXCR to the public reads, then kept only in-frame beta chains. Each entry merges the rows of one CDR3 protein and shows their most common DNA and genes. TCRdb assigned the V and J calls; the authors' analysis was not used. Across this sample there are around 100,000 distinct CDR3 sequences, with about 15% seen only once. Clones ranked in the top ten supply 1.3% of the sample.

Overall study outcomes, separate from this receptor: VDJdb matching was skewed toward anti-spike CD8 responses and likely underestimated virus-specific expansions, missing private and CD4 specificities.

This clonotype originated in an adult who was a healthcare worker with PCR-confirmed SARS-CoV-2 infection or an uninfected control (not recorded which). Material: whole blood. Here the chain combines TRBV6-1 and TRBJ2-6, with 9 middle bases fitting TRBD1. The bases read TGTGCCAGCAGCGAGAGGACAGGGGTTGGAGGGGCCAACGTCCTGACTTTC. The translation is CASSERTGVGGANVLTF.